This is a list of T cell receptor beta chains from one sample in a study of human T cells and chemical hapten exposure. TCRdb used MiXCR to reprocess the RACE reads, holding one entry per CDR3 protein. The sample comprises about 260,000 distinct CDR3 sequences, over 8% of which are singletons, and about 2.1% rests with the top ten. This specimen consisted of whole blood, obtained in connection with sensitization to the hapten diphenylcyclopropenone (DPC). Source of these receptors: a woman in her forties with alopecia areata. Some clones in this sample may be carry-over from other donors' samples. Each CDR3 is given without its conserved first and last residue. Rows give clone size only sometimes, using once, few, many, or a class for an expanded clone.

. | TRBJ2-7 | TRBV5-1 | ASSLATAGSLRGAYEQY
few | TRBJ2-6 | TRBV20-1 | SASAEGGIPPGANVLT
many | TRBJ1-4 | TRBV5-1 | ASRLATNEKLF
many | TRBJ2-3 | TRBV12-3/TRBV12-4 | ASSSIDTQY
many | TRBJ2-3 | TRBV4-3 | ASSQDPDRTSTDTQY
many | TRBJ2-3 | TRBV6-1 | ASTSGQRDADTQY
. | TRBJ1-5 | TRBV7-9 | ASSDRQSNQPQH
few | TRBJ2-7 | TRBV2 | ASSLDSVGVEQY
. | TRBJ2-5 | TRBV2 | ASLNSLQETQY
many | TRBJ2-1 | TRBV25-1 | ASNKETSHEQF
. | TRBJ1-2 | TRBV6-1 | ASSDKTASNYGYT
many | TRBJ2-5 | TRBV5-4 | ASTHWGSGKETQY
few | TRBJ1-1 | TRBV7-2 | ASKVNTEAF
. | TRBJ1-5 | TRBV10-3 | AISAGTANQPQH
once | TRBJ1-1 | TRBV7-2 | ASSSAPGQGGTEAF
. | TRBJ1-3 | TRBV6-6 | ASSLQQEVSGNTIY
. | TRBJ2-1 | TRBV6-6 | ASSYMGDNEQF
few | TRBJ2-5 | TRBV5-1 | ASSPGQPTGTQY
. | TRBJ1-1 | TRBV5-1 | ASSLAVAGTEAF
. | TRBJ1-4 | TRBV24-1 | ATSDRTCQGEKLF
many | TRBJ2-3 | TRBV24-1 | ATATSGQTDTQY
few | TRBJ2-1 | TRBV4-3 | ASSQARASGNEQF
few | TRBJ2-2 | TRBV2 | ASSLVKNGELF
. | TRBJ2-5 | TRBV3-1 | ASSQGLPPRETQY
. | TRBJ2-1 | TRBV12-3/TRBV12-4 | ASSSSLYNEQF
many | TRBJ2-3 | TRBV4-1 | ASSQPSGSTRRRRDTQY
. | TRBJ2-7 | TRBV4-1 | ASSQDRDRRLYEQY
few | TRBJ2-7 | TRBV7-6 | ASSRQAAPSYEQY
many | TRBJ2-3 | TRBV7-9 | ASSLGWGDTQY
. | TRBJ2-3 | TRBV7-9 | ASSLVVSQTDTQY
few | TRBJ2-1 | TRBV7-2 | ASSLVRGSYNEQF
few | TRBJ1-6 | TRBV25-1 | ASSERTGVNSPLH
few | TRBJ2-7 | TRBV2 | ASSAVAEQY
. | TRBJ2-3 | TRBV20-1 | SADESGQSTDTQY
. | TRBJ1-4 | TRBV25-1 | ASSDGRQGGEKLF
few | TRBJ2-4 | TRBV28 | ASSRIPGQIIQY
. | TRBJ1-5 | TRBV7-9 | ASSLMSSGLNQPQH